This TCR beta chain was captured in a study of radiation and T cells in renal cell carcinoma (dated by TCRdb to 2020 to 2022). Looking at the study overall: TCR beta sequencing covered around 50 samples in total, comprising 25 or so tumors and approximately 27 peripheral blood samples. A total of 4 million to 5 million unique CDR3 nucleotide sequences, encoding 2,658,974 unique CDR3 amino acid sequences, were found across all 50 or so samples.

As encoded in the germline V gene (reference sequence), CDR1 is MNHNY while CDR2 is SVGAGI. Trimming removed 4 bases from V and 2 bases from J, leaving 2 bases between the germline ends. The CDR3 spans 12 residues, from the cysteine through the phenylalanine. Only the CDR3 portion is preserved as DNA: 36 bases, with reading frame beginning at the first base. Interpreted using the paper, the time point label stands for: tumor resected at nephrectomy. This specimen's treatment or condition label, per the study, means: 15 Gy SBRT to primary tumor, nephrectomy 4 weeks later. The samples were drawn from a clinical trial, where primary renal cell carcinomas were treated with 15 Gy of stereotactic body radiation therapy and then removed by nephrectomy 4 weeks afterward. All patients had renal cell carcinoma with clear cell pathology. Tumors were mechanically dissociated, digested with collagenase/hyaluronidase at 37 °C, processed in gentleMACS C tubes, and stored in liquid nitrogen. The QIAamp DNA Blood Mini Kit (Qiagen) was used to prepare genomic DNA for TCR sequencing. The analyses included only samples that passed all quality control checks.

Note on this clone: It has no known antigen specificity. Per-nucleotide qualities are absent, and no much larger clonotype sits a single base away.

TCR beta libraries were generated from genomic DNA with the immunoSEQ kit, following the manufacturer's recommendations. For library preparation, a first multiplex PCR was performed with proprietary primers, followed by a second PCR in which unique barcodes were added, and bead cleanups were performed after each round. Each sample batch included a kit-provided positive control reaction and a negative control reaction. The final libraries were assessed on an Agilent 4200 TapeStation D1000 ScreenTape, pooled by volume, and quantified by qPCR. Sequencing was performed on an Illumina NextSeq500 with a MidOutput 150-cycle cartridge, and 156 Read1 and 15 Index1 cycles were run with kit custom primers. The pooled library was loaded at around 0.98 pM, with a 20% PhiX control spiked in. On the study's bioinformatics: Vendor-processed data were analyzed in R, with a clonotype defined as all T cells sharing the same CDR3 nucleotide sequence. For clone abundance analyses, frequencies were normalized to the 10,000 most abundant clones per sample. Public T cell clones, which averaged fewer than five per sample, were removed prior to analysis. ImmunoMap was used for dominant motif analysis with the PAM10 matrix, a gap penalty of 30, and a homology threshold of 0.3, and any motif reaching a cumulative frequency of at least 0.01 was considered dominant. Tumor-enriched and baseline blood-enriched clonotypes were defined by at least a 32-fold difference in abundance between compartments. Similarity between tumor and blood repertoires was quantified using the Baroni-Urbani and Buser coefficient, and groups were compared with two-tailed Wilcoxon tests in R. Imported from immuneACCESS, the table was reduced by TCRdb to in-frame sequences with V and J called. These copies leave out some clones; in studies compared against another copy, an unresolved V gene accounts for under half, and the cause of the remainder is not known. From that table come the V and J calls and clone size; the DNA was used to work out D and trimming. Across this sample there are 15,000 to 20,000 clones, with about 54% seen only once. Approximately 10% of the sample is held by the ten biggest clonotypes.

Study-wide conclusions, independent of this receptor: Because only small tumor regions of approximately 0.91 g were available, intratumoral heterogeneity was not captured. Irradiated tumors contained more dominant CDR3 motifs, and these motifs occupied a larger share of the repertoire than in control tumors. Because pretreatment tumor biopsies were not available, the study could not determine whether clonotypes were already present within the tumor at baseline. Top tumor clonotypes rose in blood from baseline to 2 weeks post-radiation, then contracted by 4 weeks, suggesting transient expansion of tumor-resident clones. The single-armed trial design could not address effects of radiation dose or scheduling on the TCR repertoire. Irradiated tumors showed higher TCR clonality than controls, with the top 100 clonotypes averaging around 50% of the repertoire versus roughly 40% in nephrectomy-only tumors.

This TCR derives from a man aged 50-60 years with renal cell carcinoma. Sample: tumor tissue, taken from a patient whose treatment included radiotherapy and nephrectomy. The chain is made from TRBV6-6 and TRBJ2-2, with an unclear D gene assignment. CDR3 reads: CASSFNTGELFF. The DNA reads as follows: TGTGCCAGCAGTTTCAACACCGGGGAGCTGTTTTTT.